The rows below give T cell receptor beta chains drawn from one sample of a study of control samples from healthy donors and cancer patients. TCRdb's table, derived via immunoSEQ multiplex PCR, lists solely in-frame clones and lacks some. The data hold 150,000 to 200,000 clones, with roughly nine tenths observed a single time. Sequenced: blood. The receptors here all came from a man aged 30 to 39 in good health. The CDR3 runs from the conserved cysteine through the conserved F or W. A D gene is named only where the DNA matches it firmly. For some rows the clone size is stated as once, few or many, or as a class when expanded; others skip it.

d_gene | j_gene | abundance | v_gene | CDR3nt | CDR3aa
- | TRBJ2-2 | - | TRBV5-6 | TGTGCCAGCAGCTTGTTCATTAACACCGGGGAGCTGTTTTTT | CASSLFINTGELFF
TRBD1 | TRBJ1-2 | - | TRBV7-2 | TGTGCCAGCAGCGTCACAGGGGGCGCTAACTATGGCTACACCTTC | CASSVTGGANYGYTF
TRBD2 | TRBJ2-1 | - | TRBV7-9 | TGTGCCAGCAGCTTTTTAGGACTAGCGAGGAGGAATGAGCAGTTCTTC | CASSFLGLARRNEQFF
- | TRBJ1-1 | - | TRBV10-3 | TGTGCCATCACCTCACAGCTGAACACTGAAGCTTTCTTT | CAITSQLNTEAFF
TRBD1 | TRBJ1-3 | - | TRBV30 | TGTGCCTGGAGTGTACTCGGCAGGGGGCAAGGAAACACCATATATTTT | CAWSVLGRGQGNTIYF
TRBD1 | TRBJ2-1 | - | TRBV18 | TGTGCCAGCTCACAGGGGGCTTTCAATGAGCAGTTCTTC | CASSQGAFNEQFF
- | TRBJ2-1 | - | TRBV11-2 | TGTGCCAGCAGCTTAGGCTTAAATAATGAGCAGTTCTTC | CASSLGLNNEQFF
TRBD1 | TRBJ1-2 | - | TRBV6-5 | TGTGCCAGCACCGGACAGGGTGGTGACTACACCTTC | CASTGQGGDYTF
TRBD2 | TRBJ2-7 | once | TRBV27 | TGTGCCAGCAGTTGGGGACTAGCGGGATACGAGCAGTACTTC | CASSWGLAGYEQYF
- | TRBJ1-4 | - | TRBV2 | TGTGCCAGCAATTTGGCAGTAAAACTGGAAGATGAAAAACTGTTTTTT | CASNLAVKLEDEKLFF
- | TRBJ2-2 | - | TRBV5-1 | TGCGCCAGCAAGGCGGGACACACCGGGGAGCTGTTTTTT | CASKAGHTGELFF
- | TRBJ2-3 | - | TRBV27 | TGTGCCAGCTTGCCAGATACGCAGTATTTT | CASLPDTQYF
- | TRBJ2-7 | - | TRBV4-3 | TGCGCCAGCAGCCAAGGGCAGGGCAATTACGAGCAGTACTTC | CASSQGQGNYEQYF
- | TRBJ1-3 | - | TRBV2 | TGTGCCAGCAGCGGGCCCCGACGGACCTCTGGAAACACCATATATTTT | CASSGPRRTSGNTIYF
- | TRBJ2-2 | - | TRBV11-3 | TGTGCCAGCAGCTCCCAAGGGGGCGGGGAGCTGTTTTTT | CASSSQGGGELFF
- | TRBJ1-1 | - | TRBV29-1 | TGCAGCGTTCCTGGGACGGCGGAAGCTTTCTTT | CSVPGTAEAFF
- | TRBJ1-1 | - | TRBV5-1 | TGCGCCAGCAGCTTGTTTAACAGGCCTAACACTGAAGCTTTCTTT | CASSLFNRPNTEAFF
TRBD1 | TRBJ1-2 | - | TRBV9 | TGTGCCAGCAGCGTATCGCAGCCGACAGGGGCGGGTGGCTACACCTTC | CASSVSQPTGAGGYTF
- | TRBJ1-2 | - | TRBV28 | TGTGCCAGCAGTTTGAGGGCGGGTGGCTACACCTTC | CASSLRAGGYTF
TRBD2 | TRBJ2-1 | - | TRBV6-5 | TGTGCCAGCAGTTCCGGGACTAGCGCAAACAAGCCGTTCTTC | CASSSGTSANKPFF
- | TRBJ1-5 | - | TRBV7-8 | TGTGCCAGCAGCTTCGACCAGCTCCCCCAGCATTTT | CASSFDQLPQHF
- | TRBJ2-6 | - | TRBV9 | TGTGCCAGCAGCTCACGAACACGGAGCTCTGGGGCCAACGTCCTGACTTTC | CASSSRTRSSGANVLTF
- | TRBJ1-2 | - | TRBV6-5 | TGTGCCAGCACGAGTACTGCGTTCGACTATGGCTACACCTTC | CASTSTAFDYGYTF
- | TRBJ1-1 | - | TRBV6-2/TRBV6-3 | TGTGCCAGCAGTCCCGGGGAATTCAACACTGAAGCTTTCTTT | CASSPGEFNTEAFF
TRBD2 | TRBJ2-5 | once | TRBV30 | TGTGCCTGGAGTGTAGGACTAGCGGGGCGCGAGACCCAGTACTTC | CAWSVGLAGRETQYF
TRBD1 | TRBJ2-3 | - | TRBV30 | TGTGCCTGGGGGACAGGGTCAGATACGCAGTATTTT | CAWGTGSDTQYF